These T cell receptor beta chains were read from a single sample in a study of CD8 T cells in Susac syndrome. One entry per CDR3 protein results from TCRdb running MiXCR on the immunoSEQ multiplex PCR reads. The top ten clones hold roughly 0.13% of a sample with 150,000 to 200,000 distinct CDR3 sequences, just under 95% of them seen once. Sequencing was done on a sample of CD4+ T cells from PBMCs. The receptors here all came from a human donor in good health. The CDR3 runs from the conserved cysteine through the conserved F or W. A D gene is named only where the DNA matches it firmly. Clone size is stated in some rows and not others, as once, few, many or a class when expanded.

cdr3_aa: CASSFRTGTYTF; cdr3_nt: TGTGCCAGCAGCTTTCGGACAGGGACCTACACCTTC; j_call: TRBJ1-2; v_call: TRBV5-4; d_call: TRBD1; clone_size: NA
cdr3_aa: CASSYRGGGDGYTF; cdr3_nt: TGTGCCAGCAGTTATAGGGGCGGCGGCGACGGCTACACCTTC; j_call: TRBJ1-2; v_call: TRBV6-2/TRBV6-3; d_call: NA; clone_size: NA
cdr3_aa: CAWSVQQYSNQPQHF; cdr3_nt: TGTGCCTGGAGTGTACAGCAATATAGCAATCAGCCCCAGCATTTT; j_call: TRBJ1-5; v_call: TRBV30; d_call: NA; clone_size: NA
cdr3_aa: CASSPSGVRETQYF; cdr3_nt: TGTGCCAGCAGCCCTAGCGGGGTTAGGGAGACCCAGTACTTC; j_call: TRBJ2-5; v_call: TRBV3-1; d_call: TRBD2; clone_size: NA
cdr3_aa: CSVVGSLKETQYF; cdr3_nt: TGCAGTGTCGTGGGCAGCCTTAAAGAGACCCAGTACTTC; j_call: TRBJ2-5; v_call: TRBV20-1; d_call: NA; clone_size: NA
cdr3_aa: CASSLGLGNEAFF; cdr3_nt: TGTGCCAGCAGTTTAGGGCTCGGAAATGAAGCTTTCTTT; j_call: TRBJ1-1; v_call: TRBV27; d_call: NA; clone_size: NA
cdr3_aa: CASSSRDRVAGETQYF; cdr3_nt: TGTGCCAGCAGCTCCCGGGACAGGGTAGCCGGAGAGACCCAGTACTTC; j_call: TRBJ2-5; v_call: TRBV5-4; d_call: TRBD1; clone_size: NA
cdr3_aa: CASSLDPDLTGSTEAFF; cdr3_nt: TGCGCCAGCAGCTTAGATCCCGACCTCACCGGGTCCACTGAAGCTTTCTTT; j_call: TRBJ1-1; v_call: TRBV4-3; d_call: NA; clone_size: once
cdr3_aa: CSTRGGQDAYGYTF; cdr3_nt: TGCAGCACCCGGGGCGGACAGGATGCCTATGGCTACACCTTC; j_call: TRBJ1-2; v_call: TRBV29-1; d_call: TRBD1; clone_size: NA
cdr3_aa: CASSMRTANQPQHF; cdr3_nt: TGTGCCAGTAGTATGAGGACAGCCAATCAGCCCCAGCATTTT; j_call: TRBJ1-5; v_call: TRBV19; d_call: NA; clone_size: once
cdr3_aa: CATSDYTASQETQYF; cdr3_nt: TGTGCCACCAGTGATTATACAGCTAGTCAAGAGACCCAGTACTTC; j_call: TRBJ2-5; v_call: TRBV24-1; d_call: NA; clone_size: NA
cdr3_aa: CSANSRGGYTF; cdr3_nt: TGCAGTGCTAACAGCCGGGGGGGCTACACCTTC; j_call: TRBJ1-2; v_call: TRBV20-1; d_call: NA; clone_size: NA
cdr3_aa: CASSFGTQETQYF; cdr3_nt: TGTGCCAGCAGTTTCGGGACTCAAGAGACCCAGTACTTC; j_call: TRBJ2-5; v_call: TRBV28; d_call: NA; clone_size: few
cdr3_aa: CSVLFDRNSYEQYF; cdr3_nt: TGCAGCGTTCTCTTCGACAGAAACTCCTACGAGCAGTACTTC; j_call: TRBJ2-7; v_call: TRBV29-1; d_call: NA; clone_size: NA
cdr3_aa: CASSYGPRRGSPLHF; cdr3_nt: TGTGCCAGCAGCTATGGCCCGCGGAGAGGATCACCCCTCCACTTT; j_call: TRBJ1-6; v_call: TRBV6-2/TRBV6-3; d_call: NA; clone_size: NA
cdr3_aa: CARLVFGSYTF; cdr3_nt: TGTGCCCGACTGGTATTTGGGAGCTACACCTTC; j_call: TRBJ1-2; v_call: TRBV30; d_call: NA; clone_size: NA
cdr3_aa: CASSEVGGGDTQYF; cdr3_nt: TGTGCCAGCAGTGAAGTGGGGGGTGGAGATACGCAGTATTTT; j_call: TRBJ2-3; v_call: TRBV2; d_call: NA; clone_size: NA
cdr3_aa: CASSYSQGTYGYTF; cdr3_nt: TGTGCCAGCAGTTACTCGCAGGGGACCTATGGCTACACCTTC; j_call: TRBJ1-2; v_call: TRBV6-5; d_call: NA; clone_size: once
cdr3_aa: CASSAETGQYEQYF; cdr3_nt: TGTGCCAGCAGCGCCGAGACAGGGCAATACGAGCAGTACTTC; j_call: TRBJ2-7; v_call: TRBV9; d_call: TRBD1; clone_size: NA
cdr3_aa: CASSHRSPNEKLFF; cdr3_nt: TGTGCCAGCAGCCATCGCAGTCCTAATGAAAAACTGTTTTTT; j_call: TRBJ1-4; v_call: TRBV3-1; d_call: NA; clone_size: NA
cdr3_aa: CSASPGPSSPLHF; cdr3_nt: TGCAGTGCTAGCCCAGGTCCTAGTTCACCCCTCCACTTT; j_call: TRBJ1-6; v_call: TRBV20-1; d_call: NA; clone_size: NA
cdr3_aa: CASSRDRFYEQYF; cdr3_nt: TGTGCCAGCAGCCGGGACAGGTTCTACGAGCAGTACTTC; j_call: TRBJ2-7; v_call: TRBV4-2; d_call: TRBD1; clone_size: NA
cdr3_aa: CASSIGDRDDNEQFF; cdr3_nt: TGTGCCAGCAGTATAGGGGACAGGGATGACAATGAGCAGTTCTTC; j_call: TRBJ2-1; v_call: TRBV7-9; d_call: TRBD1; clone_size: NA
cdr3_aa: CASSLSRGYNEQFF; cdr3_nt: TGTGCCAGCAGTTTATCCAGGGGGTACAATGAGCAGTTCTTC; j_call: TRBJ2-1; v_call: TRBV27; d_call: TRBD1; clone_size: few
cdr3_aa: CASSQDRQRGASTDTQYF; cdr3_nt: TGCGCCAGCAGCCAAGATCGCCAGCGGGGGGCAAGCACAGATACGCAGTATTTT; j_call: TRBJ2-3; v_call: TRBV4-3; d_call: TRBD2; clone_size: once
cdr3_aa: CSVEDPAKPNYGYTF; cdr3_nt: TGCAGCGTTGAAGATCCGGCTAAACCTAACTATGGCTACACCTTC; j_call: TRBJ1-2; v_call: TRBV29-1; d_call: NA; clone_size: NA
cdr3_aa: CASSRDRGNYNEQFF; cdr3_nt: TGTGCCAGCAGTAGAGACAGGGGAAACTACAATGAGCAGTTCTTC; j_call: TRBJ2-1; v_call: TRBV12-3/TRBV12-4; d_call: TRBD1; clone_size: NA
cdr3_aa: CASSLRGQGGREQFF; cdr3_nt: TGTGCCAGCAGCTTACGTGGACAGGGGGGACGTGAGCAGTTCTTC; j_call: TRBJ2-1; v_call: TRBV7-8; d_call: TRBD1; clone_size: once
cdr3_aa: CASSSREIRTDTQYF; cdr3_nt: TGTGCCAGCAGTTCAAGGGAAATTCGCACAGATACGCAGTATTTT; j_call: TRBJ2-3; v_call: TRBV2; d_call: NA; clone_size: NA
cdr3_aa: CATSTRLSGGAAETQYF; cdr3_nt: TGTGCCACCAGCACCCGCCTCTCCGGGGGGGCGGCGGAGACCCAGTACTTC; j_call: TRBJ2-5; v_call: TRBV15; d_call: TRBD2; clone_size: NA
cdr3_aa: CASSMTGASYEQYF; cdr3_nt: TGTGCCAGCAGTATGACAGGGGCTTCCTACGAGCAGTACTTC; j_call: TRBJ2-7; v_call: TRBV12-3/TRBV12-4; d_call: TRBD1; clone_size: once
cdr3_aa: CASSPDSPNYGYTF; cdr3_nt: TGTGCCAGCTCACCGGACAGCCCTAACTATGGCTACACCTTC; j_call: TRBJ1-2; v_call: TRBV18; d_call: NA; clone_size: NA
cdr3_aa: CSAGGQGGTEAFF; cdr3_nt: TGCAGTGCTGGGGGACAGGGGGGCACTGAAGCTTTCTTT; j_call: TRBJ1-1; v_call: TRBV20-1; d_call: TRBD1; clone_size: NA
cdr3_aa: CSVEAGGADTQYF; cdr3_nt: TGCAGCGTTGAGGCAGGGGGCGCAGATACGCAGTATTTT; j_call: TRBJ2-3; v_call: TRBV29-1; d_call: TRBD1; clone_size: NA
cdr3_aa: CATSDSSDFTGELFF; cdr3_nt: TGTGCCACCAGTGATTCCTCGGATTTCACCGGGGAGCTGTTTTTT; j_call: TRBJ2-2; v_call: TRBV24-1; d_call: NA; clone_size: NA
cdr3_aa: CASSQGALNQPQHF; cdr3_nt: TGTGCCAGCAGCCAAGGGGCACTGAATCAGCCCCAGCATTTT; j_call: TRBJ1-5; v_call: TRBV3-1; d_call: NA; clone_size: NA
cdr3_aa: CASTRTHYYYEQYF; cdr3_nt: TGTGCCAGCACTCGGACACATTATTACTACGAGCAGTACTTC; j_call: TRBJ2-7; v_call: TRBV6-5; d_call: NA; clone_size: NA
cdr3_aa: CAISAAGGAHEQYF; cdr3_nt: TGTGCCATCAGTGCGGCAGGGGGGGCCCACGAGCAGTACTTC; j_call: TRBJ2-7; v_call: TRBV10-3; d_call: NA; clone_size: NA
cdr3_aa: CASSDAGTSDYEQYF; cdr3_nt: TGTGCCAGCAGTGACGCCGGGACTAGCGACTACGAGCAGTACTTC; j_call: TRBJ2-7; v_call: TRBV2; d_call: TRBD2; clone_size: NA
cdr3_aa: CASSPNIGGTDTQYF; cdr3_nt: TGTGCCAGCTCACCCAATATCGGCGGCACAGATACGCAGTATTTT; j_call: TRBJ2-3; v_call: TRBV18; d_call: NA; clone_size: NA
cdr3_aa: CSVRVDPNTEAFF; cdr3_nt: TGCAGCGTTCGGGTAGACCCGAACACTGAAGCTTTCTTT; j_call: TRBJ1-1; v_call: TRBV29-1; d_call: NA; clone_size: NA
cdr3_aa: CASSPGTGLNTEAFF; cdr3_nt: TGTGCCAGCAGTCCTGGGACAGGGTTGAACACTGAAGCTTTCTTT; j_call: TRBJ1-1; v_call: TRBV6-2/TRBV6-3; d_call: TRBD1; clone_size: NA
cdr3_aa: CASSQDRPNTEAFF; cdr3_nt: TGCGCCAGCAGCCAAGATCGACCTAACACTGAAGCTTTCTTT; j_call: TRBJ1-1; v_call: TRBV4-3; d_call: NA; clone_size: NA
cdr3_aa: CSARDLLAGATLF; cdr3_nt: TGCAGTGCTAGAGATCTACTAGCGGGGGCGACGCTATTC; j_call: TRBJ2-1; v_call: TRBV20-1; d_call: TRBD2; clone_size: NA
cdr3_aa: CSVETRQGANTEAFF; cdr3_nt: TGCAGCGTTGAAACTAGACAGGGGGCGAACACTGAAGCTTTCTTT; j_call: TRBJ1-1; v_call: TRBV29-1; d_call: TRBD1; clone_size: NA
cdr3_aa: CASRFINTGELFF; cdr3_nt: TGTGCCAGCAGGTTTATAAACACCGGGGAGCTGTTTTTT; j_call: TRBJ2-2; v_call: TRBV12-3/TRBV12-4; d_call: NA; clone_size: NA
cdr3_aa: CASSPTGGGQYF; cdr3_nt: TGTGCCAGCAGCCCGACTGGAGGAGGGCAGTATTTT; j_call: TRBJ2-3; v_call: TRBV7-9; d_call: NA; clone_size: NA
cdr3_aa: CASSPGYESPLHF; cdr3_nt: TGTGCCAGTAGTCCTGGTTATGAATCACCCCTCCACTTT; j_call: TRBJ1-6; v_call: TRBV19; d_call: NA; clone_size: NA
cdr3_aa: CASSFLAGEQYF; cdr3_nt: TGTGCCAGCAGCTTCCTAGCAGGCGAGCAGTACTTC; j_call: TRBJ2-7; v_call: TRBV5-4; d_call: NA; clone_size: NA
cdr3_aa: CASSVAGLYEQYF; cdr3_nt: TGTGCCAGCAGTGTAGCAGGGTTATACGAGCAGTACTTC; j_call: TRBJ2-7; v_call: TRBV25-1; d_call: NA; clone_size: NA
cdr3_aa: CATSRPPGGQGYTF; cdr3_nt: TGTGCCACCAGCAGACCTCCGGGGGGCCAAGGCTACACCTTC; j_call: TRBJ1-2; v_call: TRBV15; d_call: NA; clone_size: NA
cdr3_aa: CASSPGVNQPQHF; cdr3_nt: TGTGCCAGCTCACCAGGGGTCAATCAGCCCCAGCATTTT; j_call: TRBJ1-5; v_call: TRBV18; d_call: NA; clone_size: NA
cdr3_aa: CASSLAAPGQGDEQYF; cdr3_nt: TGTGCCAGCAGCTTAGCCGCTCCGGGACAGGGTGACGAGCAGTACTTC; j_call: TRBJ2-7; v_call: TRBV13; d_call: TRBD1; clone_size: once
cdr3_aa: CAWKGQGSYNSPLHF; cdr3_nt: TGTGCCTGGAAGGGGCAGGGCTCCTATAATTCACCCCTCCACTTT; j_call: TRBJ1-6; v_call: TRBV30; d_call: NA; clone_size: NA
cdr3_aa: CASSVRLALGAGELFF; cdr3_nt: TGTGCCAGCAGCGTTCGACTGGCGCTGGGCGCCGGGGAGCTGTTTTTT; j_call: TRBJ2-2; v_call: TRBV7-6; d_call: NA; clone_size: NA